These 23 T cell receptor beta chains were sequenced from one sample in a study of CD8+CD57+ T cells in acquired aplastic anemia. The template for TCR beta VDJ and CDR3 sequence profiling was genomic DNA. TCRdb used MiXCR to reprocess the reads, holding one entry per CDR3 protein. The repertoire holds about 170,000 distinct CDR3 sequences, with 55% to 70% as singletons. Sequenced input: sorted CD4+, CD8+, or CD8+CD57+ T cells (not recorded which) from PBMCs. All receptors come from a human donor in good health.

The chain joins TRBV9 to TRBJ2-7; 9 bases are shared with TRBD1. The CDR3 is 14 residues long. CDR1 SGDLS and CDR2 YYNGEE come from the germline V gene. V trimming: 5 bases; J trimming: 7 bases; junction bases outside the gene matches: 10. CDR3 DNA sequence: TGTGCCAGCAGACCAAGGCCGGGACAGGGAGAGCAGTACTTC. Translation gives CASRPRPGQGEQYF.

This clonotype was observed many times. The rearrangement uses TRBV7-2 and TRBJ2-7; perhaps D is TRBD1 or TRBD2 (7 bases each). The length of the CDR3 is 15 residues. Germline CDR1 is SGHTA and CDR2 is FQGNSA. V gave up 5 bases and J gave up 2 bases, with 16 bases separating them. The CDR3 here is CASSPGGGGAYEQYF. CDR3 bases: TGTGCCAGCAGCCCAGGGGGGGGAGGGGCCTACGAGCAGTACTTC.

As to this clonotype: The CDR3 does not close with the conserved phenylalanine or tryptophan, likely indicating a read error. It is unclear where the CDR3 begins or ends on the DNA, so no DNA is shown, and the CDR3 is as TCRdb lists it. The chain carries TRBV20-1 and TRBJ2-7. Germline V gene data show CDR1 as DFQATT and CDR2 as SNEGSKA (reference sequence). The CDR3 contains 8 residues when both ends are counted. CDR3 in amino acids: CSAFETWT.

This chain joins TRBV19 and TRBJ1-5; unclear D gene. The CDR3 runs 16 residues. CDR1 LNHDA and CDR2 SQIVND come from the germline V gene (reference sequence). Trimming removed 1 base from V and 5 bases from J, with 15 bases in between. Written as DNA, the CDR3 is TGTGCCAGTAGTATAGTCCCAGCCCGCGCCGATCAGCCCCAGCATTTT. Residues: CASSIVPARADQPQHF.

This chain connects TRBV7-2 to TRBJ1-1, with no clear D. Germline V gene lookup returns CDR1 SGHTA and CDR2 FQGNSA. The ends were cut back, 5 bases at V and 2 bases at J, with 9 bases in the middle. This CDR3 region has 13 residues. The CDR3 DNA reads as TGTGCCAGCAGCCCCTCAGAAAACACTGAAGCTTTCTTT. It translates to CASSPSENTEAFF.

This clonotype has at least ten counts. The V call is TRBV7-2, the J call TRBJ2-7; 10 positions agree with TRBD2. The CDR3 is 16 residues long. Germline values: CDR1 SGHTA, CDR2 FQGNSA. Trimming removed 0 bases from V and 6 bases from J; junction bases left unmatched: 8. This CDR3 is CASSLAAGGVAFEQYF. The CDR3 bases are TGTGCCAGCAGCTTAGCAGCGGGAGGGGTCGCGTTCGAGCAGTACTTC.

This clonotype was picked up many times. J is TRBJ2-7 and V is TRBV6-5, with no clear D. The germline V gene has CDR1 MNHEY and CDR2 SVGAGI. CDR3 size: 14 residues. The germline V and J ends were trimmed by 0 bases and 3 bases, with 9 bases remaining between them. The CDR3: CASSYSPGLYEQYF. CDR3 bases: TGTGCCAGCAGTTACTCTCCAGGTCTCTACGAGCAGTACTTC.

The rearrangement joins TRBV20-1 to TRBJ1-2; D unclear. The germline V gene encodes CDR1 DFQATT and CDR2 SNEGSKA (reference sequence). V was pared by 5 bases and J by 0 bases, with 16 bases between. This CDR3 region has 15 residues. CDR3 in DNA: TGCAGTGCTCTCACCGGCGGGTCCTCTAACTATGGCTACACCTTC. Amino acids: CSALTGGSSNYGYTF.

A remark on this clonotype: Being one base from a much bigger clone, this may be a read error. The rearrangement joins TRBV6-1 to TRBJ2-1; TRBD2 matches at 7 bases. Germline lookup yields CDR1 MNHNS and CDR2 SASEGT. The CDR3 has 13 amino acids. The CDR3 is CASSGWDYNEQLF. The CDR3 DNA sequence: TGTGCCAGCAGTGGGTGGGACTACAATGAGCAGCTCTTC.

The V call is TRBV29-1, the J call TRBJ2-3; no definite D call. Trimming took off 2 bases at V and 6 bases at J, with 6 bases between the two ends. CDR3 size: 11 residues. Looked up from germline, CDR1 is SQVTM and CDR2 is ANQGSEA. CDR3 sequence: CSVETPDTQYF. CDR3 bases: TGCAGCGTTGAAACCCCGGATACGCAGTATTTT.

This chain links TRBV5-1 with TRBJ2-7, with D perhaps TRBD1 (5 bases). Trimming left V 4 bases short and J 6 bases short, with 20 bases between. The length of the CDR3 is 15 residues. The germline gives CDR1 SGHRS, CDR2 YFSETQ. CDR3 sequence reads: CASSPIRVIMSEQYF. The CDR3 bases are TGCGCCAGCAGCCCCATCAGGGTCATAATGTCCGAGCAGTACTTC.

The V gene is TRBV20-1, the J gene TRBJ2-7, with 8 bases fitting TRBD2. Germline values: CDR1 DFQATT, CDR2 SNEGSKA (reference sequence). The CDR3 totals 15 residues. V trimming: 0 bases; J trimming: 0 bases; junction bases outside the gene matches: 4. The CDR3 sequence is CSARDERGSSYEQYF. The DNA of the CDR3 is TGCAGTGCTAGAGATGAGCGGGGGAGCTCCTACGAGCAGTACTTC.

The V call is TRBV7-9, the J call TRBJ2-1; 11 bases line up with TRBD2. In germline, CDR1 is SEHNR, CDR2 FQNEAQ (reference sequence). Trimming removed 8 bases from V and 10 bases from J; junction bases left unmatched: 16. The CDR3 loop spans 16 amino acids. The CDR3: CASRRKLAGEANEQFF. CDR3 DNA: TGTGCCAGCCGACGAAAACTAGCGGGGGAGGCTAACGAGCAGTTCTTC.

The rearrangement joins TRBV20-1 to TRBJ2-7, with a tentative D call TRBD2 (6 bases). This CDR3 is built from 15 residues. Trimming pared 1 base from V and 7 bases from J, leaving 20 bases between. Looked up from germline, CDR1 is DFQATT and CDR2 is SNEGSKA (reference sequence). CDR3 region: CSARVETPGAGEQYF. Written as DNA, the CDR3 is TGCAGTGCTAGAGTTGAGACCCCGGGAGCCGGGGAGCAGTACTTC.

This clonotype was found many times. The chain is built from TRBV11-2 and TRBJ2-1; D gene unclear. V was shortened by 1 base and J by 3 bases, with 10 bases between the two germline ends. The CDR3 runs to 15 residues. Germline V gives CDR1 SGHAT, CDR2 FQNNGV. The CDR3 region has the DNA TGTGCCAGCAGCTTAGGTCGTGGGATCTACAATGAGCAGTTCTTC. Protein: CASSLGRGIYNEQFF.

With respect to this clonotype: At one boundary the junction diverges from the germline segment, which might be a read error. The CDR3 nucleotides are TGCGCCAGCAGCTACCCTTTCGAGCAGTGCTTC. Residues: CASSYPFEQCF. This chain links TRBV5-1 with TRBJ2-7, with D uncertain. CDR3 length: 11 residues. Germline V gives CDR1 SGHRS, CDR2 YFSETQ. Looking up the rest from reference TRBV5-1 and TRBJ2-7 gives the full variable domain: KAGVTQTPRYLIKTRGQQVTLSCSPISGHRSVSWYQQTPGQGLQFLFEYFSETQRNKGNFPGRFSGRQFSNSRSEMNVSTLELGDSALYLCASSYPFEQCFGPGTRLTVT.

In the case of this clonotype: The junction does not match germline at one end; this may be a read error. V gene TRBV11-2 combines with J gene TRBJ2-7; 9 bases are shared with TRBD1. The CDR3 has 16 residues. Germline V CDR1 and CDR2: SGHAT, FQNNGV. CDR3 in amino acids: CASGLDSRTGVYEQYF. Here the CDR3 DNA reads TGTGCCAGCGGCTTAGATTCCAGGACAGGGGTCTACGAGCAGTACTTC.

This chain joins TRBV20-1 and TRBJ1-1; D unclear. Deletions cut 3 bases from V and 1 base from J, with 3 bases between. The CDR3 is 11 amino acids. CDR1 DFQATT and CDR2 SNEGSKA come from the germline V gene (reference sequence). The CDR3 is CSARSNTEAFF. CDR3 in DNA: TGCAGTGCTAGGTCGAACACTGAAGCTTTCTTT.

The chain uses TRBV9 and TRBJ2-5, with 7 bases that match TRBD2. Germline CDR1 is SGDLS and CDR2 is YYNGEE. V lost 3 bases and J lost 3; bases outside the gene matches: 11. This CDR3 contains 16 residues. The CDR3: CASSANSGVHEETQYF. As DNA, the CDR3 is TGTGCCAGCAGCGCCAACAGCGGGGTCCACGAAGAGACCCAGTACTTC.

The chain uses TRBV2 and TRBJ2-7; the D gene is possibly TRBD2 (5 bases). The CDR3 length is 14 residues. CDR1 is SNHLY and CDR2 is FYNNEI in the germline V gene. The V end was cut by 6 bases, the J end by 2 bases, with 14 bases between. CDR3 nucleotide sequence: TGTGCCAGCAGCCCCGTGTGGGGAGCCTACGAGCAGTACTTC. The encoded protein is CASSPVWGAYEQYF.

The chain joins TRBV2 to TRBJ2-3, with 7 bases identical to TRBD2. This CDR3 is built from 15 residues. CDR1 SNHLY and CDR2 FYNNEI come from the germline V gene. V was pared by 3 bases and J by 4 bases, with 7 bases of the junction left unmatched. The CDR3 protein is CASSEGGRGADTQYF. DNA for the CDR3: TGTGCCAGCAGTGAGGGCGGGAGAGGCGCAGATACGCAGTATTTT.

This clonotype has just one count. A junction boundary mismatches the germline segment, possibly from a read error. The J gene is TRBJ2-3, the V gene TRBV9; TRBD1 matches 7 bases. The CDR3 extends over 15 amino acids. Germline CDR1 SGDLS, CDR2 YYNGEE. CDR3 in DNA: TGCGCCAGCAGCTCGGGACAGATGTATGCAGATACGCAGTATTTT. It yields the protein CASSSGQMYADTQYF.

The chain uses TRBV10-3 and TRBJ1-1, with D perhaps matching TRBD1 (6 bases). Between the trimmed V and J ends, which lost 10 bases and 3 bases, there was a span of 15 bases. Germline V gives CDR1 ENHRY, CDR2 SYGVKD. The CDR3 has 13 residues. The CDR3 DNA reads as TGTGCCACAACACAGGGATCGGACACTGAAGCTTTCTTT. As protein: CATTQGSDTEAFF.